This record concerns one TCR beta chain sequence. V shed 6 bases and J shed 7 bases, with 9 bases lying between them. This CDR3 has 12 amino acids. Germline CDR1 LGHNT, CDR2 FRNRAP. This specimen comes from a study of blood T cell repertoires in COVID-19. Study background: Sites across the United States, Italy and Spain contributed samples from acute and convalescent COVID-19.

Only in-frame clones appear in the TCRdb table, and some are missing; sequencing was by immunoSEQ multiplex PCR. The table lists roughly 500,000 clones, roughly nine tenths of them singletons. This sequence was found in a man between 18 and 35 years old with COVID-19, enrolled during active disease. Sequenced material: peripheral blood. The chain employs TRBV12-5 and TRBJ2-2; TRBD1 might be the D (5 bases). The chain's CDR3 is CASGRQFGELFF. DNA of the CDR3: TGTGCTAGTGGACGACAGTTCGGGGAGCTGTTTTTT.